Listed here are 15 T cell receptor beta chains from one sample, sequenced in a study of neoadjuvant nivolumab and ipilimumab in lung cancer. Using immunoSEQ multiplex PCR, the repertoire was profiled, and TCRdb retains in-frame clones only, with some absent. The sample lists tens of thousands of clones, roughly 84% occurring once. Sequencing used peripheral blood, obtained before neoadjuvant nivolumab, alone or with ipilimumab. These receptors were taken from an adult with non-small cell lung cancer.

The J gene is TRBJ2-2, the V gene TRBV9; 7 bases line up with TRBD2. Germline V gives CDR1 SGDLS, CDR2 YYNGEE. V was clipped by 0 bases and J by 2 bases; unmatched bases: 4. CDR3 length: 16 residues. DNA for the CDR3: TGTGCCAGCAGCGTAGGCACTAGCGCTAACACCGGGGAGCTGTTTTTT. Translated: CASSVGTSANTGELFF.

This clone was recorded once. CDR3 nucleotide sequence: TGTGCCAGCAGCCTCCGGGACCCCTCGTACCAAGAGACCCAGTACTTC. It specifies CASSLRDPSYQETQYF. The V gene is TRBV7-8, the J gene TRBJ2-5, with D perhaps given as TRBD1 or TRBD2 (5 bases each). Germline-derived CDR1 and CDR2 are SGHVS and FQNEAQ. The CDR3 covers 16 residues. Trimming stripped 5 bases from V and 0 bases from J, with 16 bases between. Combining the CDR3 with reference TRBV7-8 and TRBJ2-5 gives the whole variable domain GAGVSQSPRYKVAKRGQDVALRCDPISGHVSLFWYQQALGQGPEFLTYFQNEAQLDKSGLPSDRFFAERPEGSVSTLKIQRTQQEDSAVYLCASSLRDPSYQETQYFGPGTRLLVL.

This clone was counted a single time. The chain is built from TRBV4-2 and TRBJ1-4, with D tentatively TRBD1 (5 bases). V lost 3 bases and J lost 0, with 17 bases in between. Germline CDR1 and CDR2: LGHNA and YNFKEQ. This CDR3 is built from 18 residues. The CDR3 DNA is TGTGCCAGCAGCCATTGGCAGGGACGGGATACAACTAATGAAAAACTGTTTTTT. It codes for CASSHWQGRDTTNEKLFF.

The chain is built from TRBV6-1 and TRBJ2-7; D gene unclear. Trimming removed 3 bases at V and 2 bases at J, with 2 bases between. Per the germline V gene, CDR1 is MNHNS and CDR2 is SASEGT. The CDR3 is 11 amino acids. Here the CDR3 reads CASSETYEQYF. CDR3 DNA: TGTGCCAGCAGTGAGACCTACGAGCAGTACTTC.

This clone was counted only a few times. V and J are TRBV15 and TRBJ2-7; tentative D call: TRBD2 (5 bases). The CDR3 has 14 amino acids. V was cut by 1 base and J by 0 bases, with 7 bases left in between. CDR1 is LNHNV and CDR2 is YYDKDF in the germline V gene (reference sequence). The CDR3 region is CATSRGERSYEQYF. The CDR3 DNA reads TGTGCCACCAGCAGAGGGGAGCGCTCCTACGAGCAGTACTTC.

The chain combines TRBV7-6 with TRBJ2-3; 9 bases fit TRBD2. CDR3 length: 15 amino acids. The trim removed 1 base at V and 4 bases at J, leaving 3 bases unmatched. Germline values: CDR1 SGHVS, CDR2 FNYEAQ. Here the CDR3 DNA reads TGTGCCAGCAGCTTAGAGACTAGCGGCGCAGATACGCAGTATTTT. Translating it yields CASSLETSGADTQYF.

This clone was seen a single time. CDR3 sequence reads: CATRGQSNTEAFF. In nucleotides, the CDR3 is TGTGCCACCAGGGGACAGTCGAACACTGAAGCTTTCTTT. The chain recombines TRBV15 with TRBJ1-1, with 7 bases that match TRBD1. The V and J ends lost 6 bases and 1 base, in that order; junction bases with no gene match: 2. The germline CDR1 and CDR2 sequences are LNHNV and YYDKDF (reference sequence). The CDR3 loop spans 13 amino acids.

The rearrangement joins TRBV7-9 to TRBJ2-2; D gene uncertain. Germline CDR1 SEHNR, CDR2 FQNEAQ (reference sequence). CDR3 length: 16 amino acids. Trimming shortened V by 2 bases and J by 2 bases, and 12 bases separated the two germline ends. Here the CDR3 reads CASSLSPAANTGELFF. The CDR3 DNA reads TGTGCCAGCAGCTTAAGTCCGGCAGCCAACACCGGGGAGCTGTTTTTT.

J is TRBJ2-7 and V is TRBV27, with 7 bases aligning to TRBD1. V gave up 3 bases and J gave up 2 bases; unmatched junction bases: 1. The CDR3 has 13 amino acids. Germline assignment: CDR1 MNHEY and CDR2 SMNVEV (reference sequence). CDR3 nucleotide sequence: TGTGCCAGCAGTTTGACAGGGACCTACGAGCAGTACTTC. Its translation is CASSLTGTYEQYF.

J is TRBJ2-1 and V is TRBV5-1, with D unresolved. Trimming removed 0 bases at V and 0 bases at J, with 10 bases between. CDR1 SGHRS and CDR2 YFSETQ come from the germline V gene. CDR3 length: 16 residues. CDR3: CASSLAAASSYNEQFF. CDR3 coding DNA: TGCGCCAGCAGCTTGGCCGCCGCTAGCTCCTACAATGAGCAGTTCTTC.

This chain links TRBV11-3 with TRBJ2-7; D uncertain. The CDR3 has 14 amino acids. Between the trimmed V and J ends, which lost 4 bases and 4 bases, there was a span of 14 bases. Germline loops: CDR1 SGHNT, CDR2 YENEEA. The CDR3 spells CASSSPGRKYEQYF. The CDR3 bases are TGTGCCAGCAGCTCCCCCGGGCGAAAATACGAGCAGTACTTC.

The J gene is TRBJ2-1, the V gene TRBV11-2, with 15 bases that match TRBD2. The germline V gene has CDR1 SGHAT and CDR2 FQNNGV. The CDR3 sequence is 15 residues long. V shed 2 bases, J shed 9 bases, and the junction held 2 bases outside the gene matches. CDR3 region: CASSLRTSGRGEQFF. The CDR3 DNA reads TGTGCCAGCAGCTTAAGGACTAGCGGGAGGGGTGAGCAGTTCTTC.

The V and J genes are TRBV5-6 and TRBJ2-1; a possible D gene is TRBD2 (5 bases). V dropped 3 bases and J dropped 1 base, with 8 bases sitting between them. CDR1 is SGHDT and CDR2 is YYEEEE in the germline V gene. The CDR3 covers 14 residues. CDR3 sequence: CASSSWTSYNEQFF. The CDR3, as DNA: TGTGCCAGCAGCTCCTGGACTTCCTACAATGAGCAGTTCTTC.

V usage is TRBV6-5 and J usage is TRBJ2-3; maybe TRBD2 (6 bases). Trimming took off 6 bases at V and 2 bases at J, with 12 bases between the two ends. Germline CDR1 MNHEY, CDR2 SVGAGI. The CDR3 is 14 residues long. The chain's CDR3 is CASSPAGNTDTQYF. Here the CDR3 DNA reads TGTGCCAGCAGCCCGGCGGGAAACACAGATACGCAGTATTTT.

The V and J genes are TRBV5-1 and TRBJ1-3, with TRBD1 identical over 10 bases. This CDR3 comprises 14 residues. Germline V CDR1 and CDR2: SGHRS, YFSETQ. V trimming: 5 bases; J trimming: 8 bases; junction bases outside the gene matches: 7. Here the CDR3 DNA reads TGCGCCAGCAGGCGGGGACAGGGGTTGGACACCATATATTTT. Its translation is CASRRGQGLDTIYF.